The 32 T cell receptor beta chains below were found in one sample sequenced in a study of cytomegalovirus exposure and HLA in healthy donors (dated by TCRdb to about 2017). Library preparation employed the immunoSEQ multiplex PCR assay. A mixture of 60 forward primers for TCR Vbeta segments and 13 reverse primers for TCR Jbeta segments was used in the multiplex PCR. What TCRdb holds here is the immuneACCESS table cut down to in-frame rearrangements. Part of the clones is not present; checked against another copy, under half of the missing clones reflect an unresolved V gene, and the others are unexplained. In this sample the table shows around 190,000 clones, 81% of which occur a single time. The ten largest clones represent about 1.7% of the sample. Source material: PBMCs. The origin of the receptors is a man between 18 and 29 years old in good health and CMV-seronegative.

The rearrangement links TRBV15 to TRBJ1-5; 9 bases match TRBD1. Germline CDR1 and CDR2: LNHNV and YYDKDF (reference sequence). This CDR3 is built from 15 residues. V shed 5 bases and J 3 bases; nucleotides not matched to a gene: 5. CDR3 loop: CATSGWTGVNQPQHF. CDR3 in DNA: TGTGCCACCAGCGGGTGGACAGGGGTCAATCAGCCCCAGCATTTT.

The rearrangement joins TRBV4-1 to TRBJ1-1; a possible D gene is TRBD1 (5 bases). The germline gives CDR1 MGHRA, CDR2 YSYEKL. Trimming removed 1 base at V and 3 bases at J, with 18 bases between. The CDR3 spans 17 residues. The CDR3 bases are TGCGCCAGCAGCCAAGTACGGGTCGGGGGTCGGCACACTGAAGCTTTCTTT. It is translated as CASSQVRVGGRHTEAFF.

This clone occurred once. V gene TRBV28 combines with J gene TRBJ2-1, with unresolved D. From germline, CDR1 is MDHEN and CDR2 SYDVKM. The CDR3 spans 15 residues. The germline V and J ends were trimmed by 6 bases and 8 bases, with 20 bases remaining between them. As DNA, the CDR3 is TGTGCCAGCAGGGGCGCTGCACCCCTTTCTGATGAGCAGTTCTTC. Translation: CASRGAAPLSDEQFF.

This chain connects TRBV5-1 to TRBJ2-7; D is perhaps TRBD1 (6 bases). V was clipped by 4 bases and J by 3 bases, with 17 bases between them. The CDR3 covers 15 residues. The V gene's germline CDR1 is SGHRS and CDR2 YFSETQ. The CDR3 coding sequence is TGCGCCAGCAGCCCGGGCAGGGGTTACGACTACGAGCAGTACTTC. Translated, it gives CASSPGRGYDYEQYF. Full variable domain (remainder filled in from reference TRBV5-1 and TRBJ2-7): KAGVTQTPRYLIKTRGQQVTLSCSPISGHRSVSWYQQTPGQGLQFLFEYFSETQRNKGNFPGRFSGRQFSNSRSEMNVSTLELGDSALYLCASSPGRGYDYEQYFGPGTRLTVT.

V and J are TRBV7-6 and TRBJ2-1; 8 nucleotides line up with TRBD2. V was pared by 5 bases and J by 1 base, with 7 bases of the junction left unmatched. The CDR3 loop spans 16 amino acids. Germline V gives CDR1 SGHVS, CDR2 FNYEAQ. CDR3 protein: CASSPVAGRSYNEQFF. DNA for the CDR3: TGTGCCAGCAGCCCGGTAGCGGGGCGTTCCTACAATGAGCAGTTCTTC.

The gene calls are TRBV19 and TRBJ2-7, with D possibly being TRBD2 (5 bases). CDR3 length equals 15 residues. Germline CDR1 reads LNHDA; CDR2 reads SQIVND (reference sequence). Trimming stripped 6 bases from V and 0 bases from J, with 15 bases between. CDR3 in DNA: TGTGCCAGTAGGAGAGCCCGGGGTACCTCCTACGAGCAGTACTTC. This sequence encodes CASRRARGTSYEQYF.

This CDR3 reads CASPRRGQGAFEQYF. CDR3 DNA: TGCGCCAGCCCCCGCAGGGGACAGGGGGCTTTCGAGCAGTACTTC. This chain links TRBV23-1 with TRBJ2-7; TRBD1 matches 12 bases. TRBV23-1 is assigned to the ORF class and has an uncertain function. After removal of 8 bases from V and 6 bases from J, the junction contained 11 bases not matched to a gene. This CDR3 contains 15 residues.

The chain recombines TRBV7-3 with TRBJ2-2, with D perhaps TRBD2 (5 bases). The CDR3 contains 15 residues. Germline CDR1 is SGHTA and CDR2 is FQGTGA. The V end was cut by 0 bases, the J end by 6 bases, with 11 bases between. This CDR3 is CASSLTRSSAGELFF. CDR3 bases: TGTGCCAGCAGCTTAACCCGGAGTAGCGCCGGGGAGCTGTTTTTT.

The chain recombines TRBV28 with TRBJ2-1; D gene ambiguous. The CDR3 totals 14 residues. Germline V lookup: CDR1 MDHEN, CDR2 SYDVKM. Trimming took off 7 bases at V and 10 bases at J, with 20 bases between the two ends. The CDR3 nucleotides read TGTGCCAGCAACCTAGACCCAGCGTTCCCAGAGCAGTTCTTC. Translating it yields CASNLDPAFPEQFF.

The chain has TRBV6-6 and TRBJ2-3; 7 nucleotides match TRBD2. The CDR3 has 13 amino acids. The J segment lost 8 bases and the V segment lost 7 bases, leaving 9 bases of the junction unmatched. The germline V gene encodes CDR1 MNHNY and CDR2 SVGAGI (reference sequence). The CDR3 loop reads CASTRAGEGTQYF. In DNA, the CDR3 is TGTGCCAGCACGAGGGCGGGGGAGGGTACGCAGTATTTT.

This clone was observed a single time. The rearrangement uses TRBV11-2 and TRBJ1-3, with D hard to call. The length of the CDR3 is 15 residues. The germline V and J ends were trimmed by 1 base and 0 bases, with 7 bases remaining between them. The germline CDR1 and CDR2 sequences are SGHAT and FQNNGV. The CDR3 DNA follows: TGTGCCAGCAGCTTAGCGGGAAGCTCTGGAAACACCATATATTTT. Translated: CASSLAGSSGNTIYF. Drawing the rest from reference TRBV11-2 and TRBJ1-3, the complete variable domain is EAGVAQSPRYKIIEKRQSVAFWCNPISGHATLYWYQQILGQGPKLLIQFQNNGVVDDSQLPKDRFSAERLKGVDSTLKIQPAKLEDSAVYLCASSLAGSSGNTIYFGEGSWLTVV.

The chain links TRBV6-5 to TRBJ2-7; 7 bases map to TRBD1. Germline CDR1 and CDR2: MNHEY and SVGAGI. The CDR3 contains 11 residues. V lost 5 bases to trimming and J lost 6 bases; unmatched junction nucleotides: 1. The CDR3, as DNA: TGTGCCAGCAGTAGACAGGGCGAGCAGTACTTC. Translated: CASSRQGEQYF.

The chain joins TRBV28 to TRBJ1-5; the D is unclear. The CDR3 runs 16 residues. The germline CDR1 and CDR2 sequences are MDHEN and SYDVKM. With 6 bases removed from V and 7 bases from J, the gap between germline ends came to 22 bases. CDR3 loop: CASRPGGLAGGQPQHF. CDR3 nucleotides: TGTGCCAGCAGGCCGGGAGGGTTGGCAGGTGGACAGCCCCAGCATTTT.

The rearrangement uses TRBV4-1 and TRBJ2-2, with TRBD2 identical over 7 bases. The CDR3 has 16 residues. V dropped 0 bases and J dropped 6; count of bases not matched to a gene: 7. CDR1 is MGHRA and CDR2 is YSYEKL in the germline V gene. The CDR3 reads CASSQDWEGLAGELFF. Written as DNA, the CDR3 is TGCGCCAGCAGCCAAGATTGGGAGGGGCTGGCCGGGGAGCTGTTTTTT.

This clone has more than one count but fewer than ten. CDR3 coding DNA: TGTGCCAGCAGCTTAGATCAACAACAGGGGGCGAGGGGCGAGCAGTACTTC. This sequence encodes CASSLDQQQGARGEQYF. The chain combines TRBV11-3 with TRBJ2-7, with TRBD1 identical over 9 bases. This CDR3 has 17 residues. Trimming cost V 0 bases and J 6 bases; bases outside gene matches: 12. Germline V CDR1 and CDR2: SGHNT, YENEEA.

The chain combines TRBV5-1 with TRBJ2-1; D may be TRBD1 (6 bases). Trimming stripped 4 bases from V and 2 bases from J, with 16 bases between. Germline values: CDR1 SGHRS, CDR2 YFSETQ. There are 16 residues in the CDR3. The CDR3 sequence is CASSQQGQKTYNEQFF. In DNA form, the CDR3 reads TGCGCCAGCAGCCAGCAAGGACAGAAGACCTACAATGAGCAGTTCTTC.

The gene calls are TRBV7-2 and TRBJ2-5; the D gene is possibly TRBD1 (5 bases). V was clipped by 5 bases and J by 3 bases, with 13 bases between them. The CDR3 has 14 amino acids. Germline V CDR1 and CDR2: SGHTA, FQGNSA. The DNA of the CDR3 is TGTGCCAGCAGCAATCCATGGGGCGAAGAGACCCAGTACTTC. This translates into CASSNPWGEETQYF.

The rearrangement joins TRBV7-2 to TRBJ2-7; TRBD1 matches 8 bases. Trimming cost V 1 base and J 7 bases; bases outside gene matches: 6. Germline V lookup: CDR1 SGHTA, CDR2 FQGNSA. The length of the CDR3 is 14 residues. The chain's CDR3 is CASSLGTGRGEQYF. CDR3 DNA sequence: TGTGCCAGCAGCTTAGGGACAGGGCGGGGAGAGCAGTACTTC.

The V gene is TRBV5-8, the J gene TRBJ1-1; no reliable D call. V lost 4 bases and J lost 8, with 15 bases in between. Germline loops: CDR1 SGHTS, CDR2 YDEGEE. The CDR3 totals 13 residues. The chain's CDR3 is CASSLRTSQEAFF. The CDR3 DNA is TGTGCCAGCAGCCTGAGGACTAGTCAAGAAGCTTTCTTT.

The V and J genes are TRBV6-5 and TRBJ2-7; 8 bases fit TRBD1. CDR3 size: 14 residues. Per the germline V gene, CDR1 is MNHEY and CDR2 is SVGAGI. With 5 bases clipped from V and 5 bases from J, the junction kept 8 bases outside the gene matches. The CDR3 reads CASSPTGEVHEQYF. CDR3 nucleotides: TGTGCCAGCAGTCCGACAGGGGAGGTCCACGAGCAGTACTTC.

The gene calls are TRBV4-2 and TRBJ1-2, with a tentative D call TRBD1 (5 bases). With 6 bases removed from V and 11 bases from J, the gap between germline ends came to 19 bases. Germline V CDR1 and CDR2: LGHNA, YNFKEQ. The CDR3 is made up of 13 amino acids. CDR3 protein: CASSEVVREGYTF. The CDR3 region has the DNA TGTGCCAGCAGTGAAGTGGTTAGGGAGGGGTACACCTTC.

The J gene is TRBJ1-6, the V gene TRBV7-9; 7 nucleotides agree with TRBD1. This CDR3 spans 13 amino acids. The germline gives CDR1 SEHNR, CDR2 FQNEAQ (reference sequence). The V and J ends lost 7 bases and 8 bases, in that order; junction bases with no gene match: 5. CDR3 protein: CASKGTADSPLHF. The CDR3 coding sequence is TGTGCCAGCAAAGGGACAGCAGATTCACCCCTCCACTTT.

This chain uses TRBV19 with TRBJ1-3; 7 bases align to TRBD1. V lost 6 bases and J lost 2; bases outside the gene matches: 7. Germline CDR1 LNHDA, CDR2 SQIVND (reference sequence). The CDR3 covers 15 residues. This CDR3 reads CASSPGGMPGNTIYF. CDR3 sequence (DNA): TGTGCCAGTAGCCCAGGGGGAATGCCTGGAAACACCATATATTTT.

The rearrangement uses TRBV4-3 and TRBJ2-3; a weak D match, TRBD2 (6 bases). Trimming shortened V by 0 bases and J by 5 bases, and 18 bases separated the two germline ends. Germline V CDR1 and CDR2: LGHNA, YSLEER. The CDR3 has 17 residues. CDR3: CASSQDRSGPGEDTQYF. CDR3 bases: TGCGCCAGCAGCCAAGATCGCAGCGGGCCCGGGGAAGATACGCAGTATTTT.

The chain has TRBV5-4 and TRBJ1-1, with TRBD1 matching over 8 bases. CDR3 length: 17 amino acids. Germline V CDR1 and CDR2: SGHNT, YYREEE (reference sequence). Unmatched junction bases numbered 18, after V lost 7 bases and J lost 4 bases. The CDR3 DNA is TGTGCCAGCGGACACGACCGGACAGGGTTCGGGGGCACTGAAGCTTTCTTT. This gives the protein CASGHDRTGFGGTEAFF.

The rearrangement links TRBV19 to TRBJ2-5, with 8 bases identical to TRBD2. Germline CDR1 is LNHDA and CDR2 is SQIVND (reference sequence). Trimming cost V 1 base and J 5 bases; bases outside gene matches: 6. The CDR3 consists of 15 residues. CDR3 sequence (DNA): TGTGCCAGTAGTATAGCCAGCGGGAGCGCGGAGACCCAGTACTTC. Translated, it gives CASSIASGSAETQYF.

The rearrangement uses TRBV4-3 and TRBJ2-2, with D perhaps matching TRBD1 (6 bases). The germline CDR1 and CDR2 sequences are LGHNA and YSLEER. The CDR3 has 16 amino acids. V lost 0 bases, J lost 6 bases, and 14 bases lay in between. The CDR3 loop reads CASSQDSRGRPGELFF. The CDR3 DNA reads TGCGCCAGCAGCCAAGATTCCAGGGGACGTCCCGGGGAGCTGTTTTTT.

The rearrangement links TRBV7-2 to TRBJ2-5, with 8 positions matching TRBD1. V dropped 3 bases and J dropped 0; count of bases not matched to a gene: 3. This CDR3 region has 15 residues. From germline, CDR1 is SGHTA and CDR2 FQGNSA. The CDR3 DNA follows: TGTGCCAGCAGCTTCCGGACAGGGTACCAAGAGACCCAGTACTTC. Translating it yields CASSFRTGYQETQYF.

V is TRBV6-6 and J is TRBJ2-7; D is possibly TRBD1 (6 bases). Trimming pared 6 bases from V and 2 bases from J, leaving 11 bases between. Germline V gene data show CDR1 as MNHNY and CDR2 as SVGAGI (reference sequence). This CDR3 comprises 13 residues. In nucleotides, the CDR3 is TGTGCCAGCAGCGCGGACAGAACCTACGAGCAGTACTTC. Translation gives CASSADRTYEQYF.

The chain uses TRBV4-3 and TRBJ2-7; TRBD2 aligns across 7 bases. The germline V gene encodes CDR1 LGHNA and CDR2 YSLEER. There are 15 residues in the CDR3. Trimming removed 1 base from V and 5 bases from J; junction bases left unmatched: 8. The CDR3 spells CASSQGVTSLHEQYF. In DNA form, the CDR3 reads TGCGCCAGCAGCCAAGGGGTGACTAGCCTCCACGAGCAGTACTTC.

J is TRBJ1-4 and V is TRBV7-2; maybe TRBD1 (6 bases). The CDR3 has 14 residues. V was trimmed by 8 bases and J by 7 bases, leaving 17 bases between them. Germline V gene data show CDR1 as SGHTA and CDR2 as FQGNSA. The CDR3 DNA reads as TGTGCCAGCGCGACTTCCCAGGGGTTTGAAAAACTGTTTTTT. This encodes CASATSQGFEKLFF.

The chain joins TRBV2 to TRBJ2-3; 13 bases agree with TRBD2. The V gene end was trimmed by 6 bases and the J gene end by 14 bases; junction bases not matched to a gene: 14. CDR1 and CDR2 (germline): SNHLY, FYNNEI. The CDR3 totals 15 residues. CDR3 nucleotides: TGTGCCAGCAGCCTGGGACTAGCGGGGAATTTGCCCCGGTATTTT. Protein: CASSLGLAGNLPRYF.